The 4 T cell receptor beta chains below were found in one sample sequenced in a study of blood T cell repertoires in COVID-19. Produced via immunoSEQ multiplex PCR; TCRdb's table is partial and in-frame only. The data hold some 230,000 clones, with 80% to 85% observed a single time. Sequencing used peripheral blood. These receptors originate from a woman of 80 years or more with COVID-19, enrolled during active disease.

This sequence joins TRBV9 and TRBJ1-6, with D possibly being TRBD1 (6 bases). V lost 0 bases to trimming and J lost 8 bases, with 9 bases between them. The germline CDR1 and CDR2 sequences are SGDLS and YYNGEE. CDR3 length: 14 residues. In nucleotides, the CDR3 is TGTGCCAGCAGCGTAGGGGGGCAGGATTCACCCCTCCACTTT. Its translation is CASSVGGQDSPLHF.

The V and J genes are TRBV7-3 and TRBJ2-3; possible D gene TRBD1, 5 bases. Germline V gene data show CDR1 as SGHTA and CDR2 as FQGTGA. This CDR3 has 14 residues. Trimming cost V 5 bases and J 0 bases, with 9 bases left between them. CDR3 protein: CASSPGRSTDTQYF. Written as DNA, the CDR3 is TGTGCCAGCAGCCCAGGGCGGAGCACAGATACGCAGTATTTT.

This rearrangement joins TRBV7-2 to TRBJ1-5; 8 nucleotides match TRBD1. V shed 5 bases and J 6 bases; nucleotides not matched to a gene: 3. The CDR3 is 13 residues long. The germline V gene encodes CDR1 SGHTA and CDR2 FQGNSA. CDR3 residues: CASSPQGAQPQHF. The CDR3 nucleotides are TGTGCCAGCAGCCCTCAGGGGGCTCAGCCCCAGCATTTT.

This clone turned up a few times. CDR3 nucleotide sequence: TGTGCCAGCAGCCCTGACAGGGCCTATGGCTACACCTTC. Translating it yields CASSPDRAYGYTF. V is TRBV7-8 and J is TRBJ1-2; 7 bases align to TRBD1. Germline V lookup: CDR1 SGHVS, CDR2 FQNEAQ. The CDR3 loop spans 13 amino acids. With V trimmed by 5 bases and J by 4 bases, 4 bases remained unmatched. Together with reference TRBV7-8 and TRBJ1-2, the CDR3 gives the full variable domain: GAGVSQSPRYKVAKRGQDVALRCDPISGHVSLFWYQQALGQGPEFLTYFQNEAQLDKSGLPSDRFFAERPEGSVSTLKIQRTQQEDSAVYLCASSPDRAYGYTFGSGTRLTVV.